The clone carrying this T cell receptor (beta chain) was detected a few times. The data were obtained in a study of identical twins. V shed 0 bases and J shed 4 bases, with 15 bases lying between them. In germline, CDR1 is SGHDN, CDR2 FVKESK. This CDR3 spans 16 amino acids. After template switching added a universal primer site, the resulting cDNA carried unique molecular identifiers. TCRdb passed the 5' RACE reads through MiXCR, listing each CDR3 protein once. The repertoire includes about 720,000 distinct CDR3 sequences, 15% to 20% of them detected once, and over 10% sits in the top ten. These data are also associated with another study on T cells expressing NK-cell markers. That paper notes: Several of the experiments relied on an anti-gamma-delta TCR antibody so that only alpha-beta TCR T cells were sorted. Each of six donors carried dominant NKG2C+ clonotypes accounting for about 1.0-7.0% of CD8+ T cells. Unclear, still, was the HCMV specificity of the expanded NKG2C+ T cell clones.

Sequenced input: PBMCs. J is TRBJ1-2 and V is TRBV14, with unresolved D. The sequence came from a woman younger than 30 in good health. Written as DNA, the CDR3 is TGTGCCAGCAGCCAAGATGAGTCGGAGACGGTCTATGGCTACACCTTC. This codes for CASSQDESETVYGYTF.